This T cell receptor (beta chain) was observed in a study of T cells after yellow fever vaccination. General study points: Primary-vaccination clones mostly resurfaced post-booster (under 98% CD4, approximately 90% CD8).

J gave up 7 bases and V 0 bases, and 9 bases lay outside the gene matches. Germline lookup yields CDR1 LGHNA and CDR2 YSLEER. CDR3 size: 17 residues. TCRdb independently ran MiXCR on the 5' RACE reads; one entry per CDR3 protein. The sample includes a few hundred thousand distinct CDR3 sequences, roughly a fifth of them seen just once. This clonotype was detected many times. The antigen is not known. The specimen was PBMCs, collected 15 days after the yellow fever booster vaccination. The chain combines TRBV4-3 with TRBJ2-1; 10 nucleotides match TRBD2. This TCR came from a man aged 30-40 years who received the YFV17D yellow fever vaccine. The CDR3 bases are TGCGCCAGCAGCCAAGAGTGGAGCGGGAGGGCCGGTAATGAGCAGTTCTTC. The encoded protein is CASSQEWSGRAGNEQFF.